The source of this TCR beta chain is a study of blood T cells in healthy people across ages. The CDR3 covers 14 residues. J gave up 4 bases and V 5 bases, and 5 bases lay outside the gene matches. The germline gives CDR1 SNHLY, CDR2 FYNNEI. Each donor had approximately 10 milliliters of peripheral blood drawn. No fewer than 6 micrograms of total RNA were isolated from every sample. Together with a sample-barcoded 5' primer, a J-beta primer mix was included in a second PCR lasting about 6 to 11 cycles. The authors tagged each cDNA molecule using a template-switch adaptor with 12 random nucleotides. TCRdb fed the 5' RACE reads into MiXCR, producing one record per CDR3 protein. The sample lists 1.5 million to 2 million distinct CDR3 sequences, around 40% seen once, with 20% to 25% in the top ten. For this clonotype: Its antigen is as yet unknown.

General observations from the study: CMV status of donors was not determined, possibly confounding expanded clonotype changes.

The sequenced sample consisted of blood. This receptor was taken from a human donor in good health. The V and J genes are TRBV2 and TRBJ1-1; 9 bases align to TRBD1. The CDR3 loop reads CASSPQGAATEAFF. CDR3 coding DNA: TGTGCCAGCAGTCCACAGGGGGCGGCCACTGAAGCTTTCTTT. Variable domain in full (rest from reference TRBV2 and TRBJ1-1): EPEVTQTPSHQVTQMGQEVILRCVPISNHLYFYWYRQILGQKVEFLVSFYNNEISEKSEIFDDQFSVERPDGSNFTLKIRSTKLEDSAMYFCASSPQGAATEAFFGQGTRLTVV.